The 28 T cell receptor beta chains in this list originate from one sample, sequenced in a study of T cell changes during pregnancy in multiple sclerosis. Sequenced by immunoSEQ multiplex PCR; TCRdb stores in-frame clones only, minus some. The sample has roughly 80,000 clones, roughly nine tenths seen once. The input for sequencing was peripheral blood, taken before pregnancy. These receptors all stem from a female donor with multiple sclerosis, enrolled in a pregnancy study.

V usage is TRBV7-6 and J usage is TRBJ2-3, with 7 bases that match TRBD2. This CDR3 comprises 16 residues. V lost 1 base and J lost 0; bases outside the gene matches: 4. CDR1 and CDR2 (germline): SGHVS, FNYEAQ. In DNA form, the CDR3 reads TGTGCCAGCAGCTTAGGAGGGCGGGGGAGCACAGATACGCAGTATTTT. The encoded protein is CASSLGGRGSTDTQYF.

In this sample, this clone turned up once. The rearrangement links TRBV29-1 to TRBJ2-7, with 7 nucleotides matching TRBD1. The CDR3 covers 13 residues. V lost 7 bases to trimming and J lost 6 bases; unmatched junction nucleotides: 12. CDR1 is SQVTM and CDR2 is ANQGSEA in the germline V gene. The CDR3 is CSATDRVASEQYF. The CDR3 region has the DNA TGCAGCGCTACCGACAGGGTTGCCTCCGAGCAGTACTTC.

The chain carries TRBV5-4 and TRBJ1-1; possibly TRBD1 for D (5 bases). Germline V gene sequence: CDR1 SGHNT, CDR2 YYREEE (reference sequence). The ends were cut back, 0 bases at V and 10 bases at J, with 13 bases in the middle. The CDR3 totals 13 residues. The CDR3 is CASSLDGTGGAFF. The CDR3 region has the DNA TGTGCCAGCAGCTTGGATGGGACTGGAGGAGCTTTCTTT.

The rearrangement links TRBV28 to TRBJ2-7; maybe TRBD1 (5 bases). Trimming cost V 1 base and J 5 bases, with 12 bases left between them. The CDR3 contains 14 residues. Germline V gene sequence: CDR1 MDHEN, CDR2 SYDVKM. CDR3 loop: CASSLFAGNHEQYF. Here the CDR3 DNA reads TGTGCCAGCAGTTTATTCGCAGGGAACCACGAGCAGTACTTC.

The J gene is TRBJ1-4, the V gene TRBV5-1; the D is unclear. The germline gives CDR1 SGHRS, CDR2 YFSETQ. This CDR3 comprises 14 residues. V was trimmed by 4 bases and J by 7 bases, leaving 14 bases between them. CDR3 sequence reads: CASSGAHPGEKLFF. CDR3 coding DNA: TGCGCCAGCAGCGGCGCTCATCCGGGTGAAAAACTGTTTTTT.

The CDR3 region has the DNA TGTGCCAGCAGCTTAGGGACTAGCGGGGGTGGTAACACAGATACGCAGTATTTT. Translation: CASSLGTSGGGNTDTQYF. The chain carries TRBV7-9 and TRBJ2-3, with 13 bases that match TRBD2. This CDR3 has 18 residues. Germline CDR1 SEHNR, CDR2 FQNEAQ (reference sequence). V gave up 1 base and J gave up 2 bases; unmatched junction bases: 6.

The chain links TRBV18 to TRBJ2-3; no clear D gene. Between the trimmed V and J ends, which lost 4 bases and 7 bases, there was a span of 18 bases. Germline V gives CDR1 KGHSH, CDR2 LQKENI. The CDR3 sequence is 15 residues long. Here the CDR3 DNA reads TGTGCCAGCTCACAACCCCCGGGTTGGAAAAATACGCAGTATTTT. This translates into CASSQPPGWKNTQYF.

This chain uses TRBV6-1 with TRBJ2-4; D is unclear. There are 14 residues in the CDR3. V shed 5 bases and J shed 0 bases, with 8 bases lying between them. Looked up from germline, CDR1 is MNHNS and CDR2 is SASEGT. CDR3 sequence (DNA): TGTGCCAGCAGTCTAGTTATAGCCAAAAACATTCAGTACTTC. Protein: CASSLVIAKNIQYF.

The chain employs TRBV27 and TRBJ1-2; TRBD1 matches 7 bases. The CDR3 is made up of 14 amino acids. Germline V gene sequence: CDR1 MNHEY, CDR2 SMNVEV (reference sequence). Unmatched junction bases numbered 2, after V lost 2 bases and J lost 2 bases. CDR3 loop: CASSLTGANYGYTF. In nucleotides, the CDR3 is TGTGCCAGCAGTTTAACAGGGGCAAACTATGGCTACACCTTC.

The chain is built from TRBV7-3 and TRBJ2-7, with 14 positions matching TRBD2. This CDR3 has 14 residues. V gave up 4 bases and J gave up 7 bases; unmatched junction bases: 3. Germline CDR1 and CDR2: SGHTA and FQGTGA. For the CDR3, the DNA is TGTGCCAGCAGCTGCCGGACTAGCGGGGGGGAGCAGTACTTC. Its translation: CASSCRTSGGEQYF.

V usage is TRBV14 and J usage is TRBJ2-7; TRBD1 matches 7 bases. J gave up 7 bases and V 5 bases, and 8 bases lay outside the gene matches. The germline V gene encodes CDR1 SGHDN and CDR2 FVKESK. This CDR3 has 13 residues. For the CDR3, the DNA is TGTGCCAGCAGCGTACAGGGGCTAGGGGAGCAGTACTTC. It translates to CASSVQGLGEQYF.

This clone was counted a single time. This rearrangement joins TRBV2 to TRBJ1-6; 10 nucleotides line up with TRBD1. CDR1 and CDR2 from the germline V gene are SNHLY and FYNNEI. Trimming at V came to 7 bases and at J to 7 bases, leaving 4 bases not matched to a gene. The length of the CDR3 is 14 residues. CDR3 amino acids: CASKRQGANSPLHF. The CDR3, as DNA: TGTGCCAGCAAGAGACAGGGGGCCAATTCACCCCTCCACTTT.

The rearrangement links TRBV27 to TRBJ1-1; 8 bases agree with TRBD1. CDR3 length: 14 residues. Looked up from germline, CDR1 is MNHEY and CDR2 is SMNVEV (reference sequence). J gave up 8 bases and V 6 bases, and 11 bases lay outside the gene matches. CDR3 nucleotide sequence: TGTGCCAGCAGGACAGGGGTGGCTGTTTTGGAAGCTTTCTTT. It encodes CASRTGVAVLEAFF.

The chain couples TRBV11-2 to TRBJ2-7, with 8 positions matching TRBD1. CDR3 size: 15 residues. The germline V gene has CDR1 SGHAT and CDR2 FQNNGV. Trimming took 3 bases from V and 0 from J; bases not matched to a gene: 4. CDR3 DNA: TGTGCCAGCAGCTTCGGACAGGGTAGCTCCTACGAGCAGTACTTC. Translated: CASSFGQGSSYEQYF. The full variable domain, completed using reference TRBV11-2 and TRBJ2-7, is EAGVAQSPRYKIIEKRQSVAFWCNPISGHATLYWYQQILGQGPKLLIQFQNNGVVDDSQLPKDRFSAERLKGVDSTLKIQPAKLEDSAVYLCASSFGQGSSYEQYFGPGTRLTVT.

This clone was seen more than once but under ten times. This chain links TRBV25-1 with TRBJ2-7; a weak D match, TRBD1 (6 bases). Trimming took off 6 bases at V and 2 bases at J, with 8 bases between the two ends. CDR1 is MGHDK and CDR2 is SYGVNS in the germline V gene. There are 12 residues in the CDR3. CDR3 DNA sequence: TGTGCCAGCAGCCAGGGGCCCTACGAGCAGTACTTC. Translating it yields CASSQGPYEQYF.

The CDR3 protein is CSVVGGNGYTF. The CDR3 coding sequence is TGCAGCGTTGTGGGGGGGAATGGCTACACCTTC. V gene TRBV29-1 combines with J gene TRBJ1-2, with D possibly being TRBD1 (5 bases). The CDR3 contains 11 residues. Looked up from germline, CDR1 is SQVTM and CDR2 is ANQGSEA. Trimming left V 4 bases short and J 6 bases short, with 9 bases between.

The chain uses TRBV30 and TRBJ1-6; 9 positions match TRBD1. Germline loops: CDR1 GTSNPN, CDR2 SVGIG (reference sequence). The CDR3 has 13 residues. The V and J ends lost 5 bases and 7 bases, in that order; junction bases with no gene match: 3. The CDR3 loop reads CAWGTGRNSPLHF. In nucleotides, the CDR3 is TGTGCCTGGGGGACAGGGAGGAATTCACCCCTCCACTTT.

CDR3 nucleotide sequence: TGTGCCAGCAGCTTAGTTGCAGGCTTTAATGAAAAACTGTTTTTT. Its translation: CASSLVAGFNEKLFF. The V call is TRBV11-2, the J call TRBJ1-4; D is uncertain. The V gene's germline CDR1 is SGHAT and CDR2 FQNNGV. The CDR3 is 15 amino acids. V was cut by 1 base and J by 4 bases, with 10 bases left in between.

The chain links TRBV4-1 to TRBJ1-1, with TRBD1 identical over 10 bases. CDR3 length: 16 residues. Germline CDR1 MGHRA, CDR2 YSYEKL. Trimming at V came to 3 bases and at J to 1 base, leaving 5 bases not matched to a gene. CDR3 loop: CASSQGTGEANTEAFF. Here the CDR3 DNA reads TGCGCCAGCAGCCAGGGGACAGGGGAGGCGAACACTGAAGCTTTCTTT.

V is TRBV6-5 and J is TRBJ2-1; 9 bases align to TRBD1. Germline CDR1 is MNHEY and CDR2 is SVGAGI. The CDR3 length is 14 residues. Losses at the gene ends were 7 bases for V and 8 bases for J; bases not matched to a gene: 9. CDR3 in DNA: TGTGCCAGCAAGTTGGGACAGGGAGTCGATGAGCAGTTCTTC. As protein: CASKLGQGVDEQFF.

The chain carries TRBV6-1 and TRBJ1-2; 12 nucleotides align to TRBD1. Looked up from germline, CDR1 is MNHNS and CDR2 is SASEGT. The CDR3 is 15 amino acids. The V and J ends lost 4 bases and 6 bases, in that order; junction bases with no gene match: 6. CDR3 bases: TGTGCCAGCAGTGTCCGGGACAGGGGGCCGGATGGCTACACCTTC. As protein: CASSVRDRGPDGYTF.

The chain joins TRBV5-6 to TRBJ2-4; 11 bases match TRBD1. The V and J ends lost 2 bases and 8 bases, in that order; junction bases with no gene match: 3. The CDR3 covers 14 residues. The V gene's germline CDR1 is SGHDT and CDR2 YYEEEE. CDR3 nucleotides: TGTGCCAGCAGCTTTGGGACAGGGGGTGACATTCAGTACTTC. This sequence encodes CASSFGTGGDIQYF.

This clone was observed once. This rearrangement joins TRBV6-5 to TRBJ1-1, with no clear D. Germline V gene lookup returns CDR1 MNHEY and CDR2 SVGAGI. The V gene lost 3 bases and the J gene lost 1 base, with 3 bases spanning the gap. The CDR3 totals 12 residues. In DNA form, the CDR3 reads TGTGCCAGCAGTTATAAGAACACTGAAGCTTTCTTT. Translating gives CASSYKNTEAFF.

The V gene is TRBV19, the J gene TRBJ2-7; no firm D call. The V end was cut by 4 bases, the J end by 2 bases, with 15 bases between. This CDR3 has 15 amino acids. The germline gives CDR1 LNHDA, CDR2 SQIVND (reference sequence). In nucleotides, the CDR3 is TGTGCCAGTAGTAGACTTACCGAACCCCCCTACGAGCAGTACTTC. This translates into CASSRLTEPPYEQYF.

This clone was observed a single time. The chain joins TRBV9 to TRBJ2-7, with a possible D match to TRBD2 (6 bases). Germline V gene sequence: CDR1 SGDLS, CDR2 YYNGEE. The CDR3 is made up of 16 amino acids. Trimming shortened V by 0 bases and J by 5 bases, and 18 bases separated the two germline ends. The CDR3 spells CASSVGGIGTYNEQYF. Here the CDR3 DNA reads TGTGCCAGCAGCGTAGGGGGAATCGGGACTTATAACGAGCAGTACTTC. The variable domain in full, with the rest retrieved from reference TRBV9 and TRBJ2-7, is DSGVTQTPKHLITATGQRVTLRCSPRSGDLSVYWYQQSLDQGLQFLIQYYNGEERAKGNILERFSAQQFPDLHSELNLSSLELGDSALYFCASSVGGIGTYNEQYFGPGTRLTVT.

This clone has only one observation. The chain uses TRBV9 and TRBJ1-5, with a tentative D call TRBD1 (5 bases). The CDR3 loop spans 14 amino acids. Germline CDR1 reads SGDLS; CDR2 reads YYNGEE. V was clipped by 5 bases and J by 2 bases, with 11 bases between them. The CDR3 DNA follows: TGTGCCAGCAGTTTGGGGGGGGGCAATCAGCCCCAGCATTTT. It yields the protein CASSLGGGNQPQHF. The variable domain in full, with the rest retrieved from reference TRBV9 and TRBJ1-5, is DSGVTQTPKHLITATGQRVTLRCSPRSGDLSVYWYQQSLDQGLQFLIQYYNGEERAKGNILERFSAQQFPDLHSELNLSSLELGDSALYFCASSLGGGNQPQHFGDGTRLSIL.

The rearrangement joins TRBV6-5 to TRBJ2-7, with 7 bases identical to TRBD2. The junction had 5 bases not matched to a gene; V was cut back by 6 bases and J by 0 bases. This CDR3 spans 14 amino acids. The germline V gene encodes CDR1 MNHEY and CDR2 SVGAGI. Here the CDR3 reads CASSRAGSSYEQYF. The CDR3 region has the DNA TGTGCCAGCAGCCGAGCGGGGAGCTCCTACGAGCAGTACTTC.

This chain links TRBV11-2 with TRBJ2-7; a weak D match, TRBD1 (7 bases). V lost 5 bases to trimming and J lost 3 bases, with 23 bases between them. This CDR3 comprises 17 residues. Germline loops: CDR1 SGHAT, CDR2 FQNNGV. The CDR3 sequence is CASSPPGDREADYEQYF. CDR3 coding DNA: TGTGCCAGCAGCCCCCCGGGTGACAGGGAGGCTGACTACGAGCAGTACTTC.